The text below deals with one T cell receptor (beta chain). Antigen: not known. The data were produced by immunoSEQ multiplex PCR, yet TCRdb's version contains in-frame clones alone and is incomplete. This sample has over 130,000 clones; roughly 91% occur once, and the top ten carry 5.1%. This CDR3 contains 15 residues. Germline V CDR1 and CDR2: SGHNT, YYREEE (reference sequence). The ends lost 4 bases at V and 8 bases at J; junction bases unmatched: 13. The sample is drawn from a study of T cell responses to AZD1222 COVID-19 vaccine. Whole-study findings and limits: Reportedly, nearly half of unique spike TCRs recognized epitopes outside B.1.351/B.1.1.7 mutations.

Sequencing was performed on peripheral blood, taken on day 0 of AZD1222 vaccination. The rearrangement links TRBV5-4 to TRBJ1-2, with 8 positions matching TRBD1. The TCR originated in an adult in good health. The CDR3 DNA sequence: TGTGCCAGCAGCCGAGGGGCGGACAGGGCGGGCGGCTACACCTTC. Its translation is CASSRGADRAGGYTF.